Reported below is one TCR beta chain. The data were produced by immunoSEQ multiplex PCR, yet TCRdb's version contains in-frame clones alone and is incomplete. The sample shows tens of thousands of clones, more than 80% of them seen only once. This sample was included in a study of PD-L1 blockade in urothelial cancer. About the study: Male sex and bladder-origin urothelial cancer were recorded for about 90% of the roughly 30 patients.

Documented time point: peripheral blood 6 weeks after treatment start. J lost 9 bases, V lost 3 bases, and 6 bases had no gene match. The CDR3 has 15 amino acids. Germline V gives CDR1 KGHSH, CDR2 LQKENI. This clonotype was sampled from a man in his 70s with urothelial cancer. This chain links TRBV18 with TRBJ2-1; TRBD2 matches 12 bases. The starting material was PBMCs, obtained around atezolizumab (anti-PD-L1) treatment. CDR3 DNA sequence: TGTGCCAGCTCACCCGTGACTAGCGGGAGCATTGAGCAGTTCTTC. Residues: CASSPVTSGSIEQFF.